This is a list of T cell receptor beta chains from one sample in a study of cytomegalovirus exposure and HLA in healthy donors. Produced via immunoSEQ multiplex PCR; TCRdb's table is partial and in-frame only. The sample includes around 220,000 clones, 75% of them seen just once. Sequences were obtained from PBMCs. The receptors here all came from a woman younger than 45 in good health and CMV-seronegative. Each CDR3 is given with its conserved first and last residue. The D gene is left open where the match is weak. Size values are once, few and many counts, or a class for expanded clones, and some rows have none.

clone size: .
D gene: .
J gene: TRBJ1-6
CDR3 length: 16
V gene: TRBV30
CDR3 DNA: TGTGCCTGGAGTATGACAGTCAGCTCCTATAATTCACCCCTCCACTTT
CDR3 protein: CAWSMTVSSYNSPLHF

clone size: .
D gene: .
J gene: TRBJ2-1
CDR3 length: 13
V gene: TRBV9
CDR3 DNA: TGTGCCAGCAGCGTAGCTGTAGGGAGTGAGCAGTTCTTC
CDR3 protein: CASSVAVGSEQFF

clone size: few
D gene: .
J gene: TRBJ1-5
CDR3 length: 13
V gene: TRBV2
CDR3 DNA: TGTGCCAGCAGTATCGAGGGGGTGCAGCCCCAGCATTTT
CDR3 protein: CASSIEGVQPQHF

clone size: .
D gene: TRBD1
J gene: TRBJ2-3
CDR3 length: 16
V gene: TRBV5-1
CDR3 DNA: TGCGCCAGCAGCCTCAGACAGGGGATCTACACAGATACGCAGTATTTT
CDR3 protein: CASSLRQGIYTDTQYF

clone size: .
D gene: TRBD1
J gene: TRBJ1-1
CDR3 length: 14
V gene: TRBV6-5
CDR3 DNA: TGTGCCAGCAGGCCGACAGGGGGCCACACTGAAGCTTTCTTT
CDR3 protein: CASRPTGGHTEAFF

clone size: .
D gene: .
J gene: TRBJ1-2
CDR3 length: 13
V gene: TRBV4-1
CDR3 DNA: TGCGCCAGCAGCCAGCGGACTCTGGGTGGCTACACCTTC
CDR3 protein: CASSQRTLGGYTF

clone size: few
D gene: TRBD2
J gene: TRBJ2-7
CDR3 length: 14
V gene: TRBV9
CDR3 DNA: TGTGCCAGCAGCGCGACTAGCGGGACCTACGAGCAGTACTTC
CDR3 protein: CASSATSGTYEQYF

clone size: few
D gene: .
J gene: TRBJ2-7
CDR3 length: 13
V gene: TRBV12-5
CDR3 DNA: TGTGCTAGTGGTTTGACAGGAACGTACGAGCAGTACTTC
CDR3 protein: CASGLTGTYEQYF

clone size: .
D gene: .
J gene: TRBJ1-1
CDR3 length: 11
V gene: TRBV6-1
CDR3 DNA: TGTGCCAGCAGGCAATCGGCTGAAGCTTTCTTT
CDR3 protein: CASRQSAEAFF

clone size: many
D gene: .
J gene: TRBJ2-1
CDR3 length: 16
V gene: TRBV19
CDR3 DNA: TGTGCCAGTAGTATACCGCTAGCTTGGTTCGGCAATGAGCAGTTCTTC
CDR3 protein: CASSIPLAWFGNEQFF

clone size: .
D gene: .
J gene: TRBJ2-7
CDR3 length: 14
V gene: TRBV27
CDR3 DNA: TGTGCCAGCAGTTTAGCGGGTGCCACCTACGAGCAGTACTTC
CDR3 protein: CASSLAGATYEQYF

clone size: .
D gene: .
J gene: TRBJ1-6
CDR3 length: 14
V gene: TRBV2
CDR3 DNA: TGTGCCAGCCTCCTGGGGAGTGATAATTCCCCCCTCCACTTT
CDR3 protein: CASLLGSDNSPLHF

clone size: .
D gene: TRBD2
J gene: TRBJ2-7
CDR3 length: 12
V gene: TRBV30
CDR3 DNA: TGTGCCTGGGGGACTAGCGCTTACGAGCAGTACTTC
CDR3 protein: CAWGTSAYEQYF

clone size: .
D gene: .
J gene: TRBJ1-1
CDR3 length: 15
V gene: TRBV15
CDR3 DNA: TGTGCCACCAGCAGGCAACAGGGAGATAGGACTGAAGCTTTCTTT
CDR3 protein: CATSRQQGDRTEAFF

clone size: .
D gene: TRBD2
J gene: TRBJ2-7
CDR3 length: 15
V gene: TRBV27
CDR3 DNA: TGTGCCAGCAGTTTGACTGGACTAGGGGCCTACGAGCAGTACTTC
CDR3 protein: CASSLTGLGAYEQYF

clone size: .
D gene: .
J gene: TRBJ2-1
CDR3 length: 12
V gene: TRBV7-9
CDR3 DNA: TGTTCCAGCAGCTTCCCTTACAATGAGCAGTTCTTC
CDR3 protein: CSSSFPYNEQFF

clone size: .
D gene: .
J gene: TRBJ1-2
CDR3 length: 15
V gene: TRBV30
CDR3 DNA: TGTGCCTGGACCATGTCCAGGGGAGTTTTATATGGCTACACCTTC
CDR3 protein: CAWTMSRGVLYGYTF

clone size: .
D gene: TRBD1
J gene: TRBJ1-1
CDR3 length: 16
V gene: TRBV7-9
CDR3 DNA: TGTGCCAGCAGCTTAGCTGGGACAGGGAGGAACACTGAAGCTTTCTTT
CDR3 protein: CASSLAGTGRNTEAFF

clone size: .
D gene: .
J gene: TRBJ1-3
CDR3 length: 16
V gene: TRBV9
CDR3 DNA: TGTGCCAGCAGCACCCTTTCGGGGGGAACAGGAAACACCATATATTTT
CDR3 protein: CASSTLSGGTGNTIYF

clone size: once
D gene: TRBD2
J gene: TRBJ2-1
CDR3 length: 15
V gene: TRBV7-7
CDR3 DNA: TGTGCTAGCAGCCAGCGGGAGAGCTCCTACAATGAGCAGTTCTTC
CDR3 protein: CASSQRESSYNEQFF

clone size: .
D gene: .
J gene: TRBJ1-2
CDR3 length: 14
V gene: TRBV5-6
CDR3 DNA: TGTGCCAGCAACTCGGTAACCTCACTATATGGCTACACCTTC
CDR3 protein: CASNSVTSLYGYTF

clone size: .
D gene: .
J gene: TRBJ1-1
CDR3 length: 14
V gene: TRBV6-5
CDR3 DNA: TGTGCCAGCAGTTACAGACAGGCGAACACTGAAGCTTTCTTT
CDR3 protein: CASSYRQANTEAFF

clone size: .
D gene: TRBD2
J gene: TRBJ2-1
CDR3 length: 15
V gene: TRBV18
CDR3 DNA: TGTGCCAGCTCACAAAGCGGGATACCCTACAATGAGCAGTTCTTC
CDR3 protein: CASSQSGIPYNEQFF

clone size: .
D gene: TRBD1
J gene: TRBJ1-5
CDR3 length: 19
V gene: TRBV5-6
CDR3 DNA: TGTGCCAGCAGCTTTCATCCGGGACAGAGGGGCATCAGCAATCAGCCCCAGCATTTT
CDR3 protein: CASSFHPGQRGISNQPQHF

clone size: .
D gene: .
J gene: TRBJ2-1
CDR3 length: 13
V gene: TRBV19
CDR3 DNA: TGTGCCAGTACTGACTCGAACTACAATGAGCAGTTCTTC
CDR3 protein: CASTDSNYNEQFF

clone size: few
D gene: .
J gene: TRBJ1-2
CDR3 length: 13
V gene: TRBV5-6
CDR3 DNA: TGTGCCAGCAGCTTGGCGGGGGACTATGGCTACACCTTC
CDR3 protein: CASSLAGDYGYTF

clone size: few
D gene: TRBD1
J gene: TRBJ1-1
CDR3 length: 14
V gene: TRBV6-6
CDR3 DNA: TGTGCCAGCAGTCTCCCGGGGACAGTCACTGAAGCTTTCTTT
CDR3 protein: CASSLPGTVTEAFF

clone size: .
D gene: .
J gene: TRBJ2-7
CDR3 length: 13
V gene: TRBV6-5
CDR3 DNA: TGTGCCAGCAGTTTCAGGACAGACTACGAGCAGTACTTC
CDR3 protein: CASSFRTDYEQYF

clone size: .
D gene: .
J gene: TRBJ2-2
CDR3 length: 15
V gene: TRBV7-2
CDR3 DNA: TGTGCCAGCAGCTTAAGGCTAGGGAACACCGGGGAGCTGTTTTTT
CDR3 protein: CASSLRLGNTGELFF

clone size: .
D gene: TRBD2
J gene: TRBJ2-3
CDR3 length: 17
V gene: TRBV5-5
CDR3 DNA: TGTGCCAGCAGCTTAACCCTAGCGGGGGGGTTAGGAGATACGCAGTATTTT
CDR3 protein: CASSLTLAGGLGDTQYF

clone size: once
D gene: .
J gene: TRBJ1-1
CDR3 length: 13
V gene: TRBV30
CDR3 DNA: TGTGCCTGGAGGGACTTCTCAAACACTGAAGCTTTCTTT
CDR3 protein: CAWRDFSNTEAFF

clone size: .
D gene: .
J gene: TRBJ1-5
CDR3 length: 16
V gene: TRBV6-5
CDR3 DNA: TGTGCCAGCAGTTACCCCCATCGGGTTCGCAATCAGCCCCAGCATTTT
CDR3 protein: CASSYPHRVRNQPQHF

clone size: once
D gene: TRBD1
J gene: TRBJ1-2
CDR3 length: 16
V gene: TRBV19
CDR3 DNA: TGTGCCAGTAGTATAAGGAGGGGGACAGGCCCTAATGGCTACACCTTC
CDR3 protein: CASSIRRGTGPNGYTF

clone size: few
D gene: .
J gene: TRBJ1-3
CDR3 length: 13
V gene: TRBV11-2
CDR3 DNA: TGTGCCAGCAGGGAGGGCTCTGGAAACACCATATATTTT
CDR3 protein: CASREGSGNTIYF